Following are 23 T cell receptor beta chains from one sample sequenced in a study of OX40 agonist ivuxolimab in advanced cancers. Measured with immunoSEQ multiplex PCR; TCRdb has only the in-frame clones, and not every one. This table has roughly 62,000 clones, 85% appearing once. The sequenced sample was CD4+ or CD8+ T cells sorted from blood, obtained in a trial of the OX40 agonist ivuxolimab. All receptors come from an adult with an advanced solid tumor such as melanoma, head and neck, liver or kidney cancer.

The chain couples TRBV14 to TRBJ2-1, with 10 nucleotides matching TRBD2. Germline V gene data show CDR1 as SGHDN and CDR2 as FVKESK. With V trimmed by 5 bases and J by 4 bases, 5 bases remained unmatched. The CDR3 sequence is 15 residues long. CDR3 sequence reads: CASSRAGGIYNEQFF. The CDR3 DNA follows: TGTGCCAGCAGCAGAGCGGGAGGGATATACAATGAGCAGTTCTTC. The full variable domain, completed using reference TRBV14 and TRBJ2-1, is EAGVTQFPSHSVIEKGQTVTLRCDPISGHDNLYWYRRVMGKEIKFLLHFVKESKQDESGMPNNRFLAERTGGTYSTLKVQPAELEDSGVYFCASSRAGGIYNEQFFGPGTRLTVL.

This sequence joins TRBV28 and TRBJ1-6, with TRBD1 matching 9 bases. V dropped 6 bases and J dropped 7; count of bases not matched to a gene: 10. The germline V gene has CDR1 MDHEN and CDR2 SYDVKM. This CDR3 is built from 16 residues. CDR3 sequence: CASRPSVGTGNSPLHF. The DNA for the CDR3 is TGTGCCAGCAGGCCTTCTGTCGGGACAGGGAATTCACCCCTCCACTTT.

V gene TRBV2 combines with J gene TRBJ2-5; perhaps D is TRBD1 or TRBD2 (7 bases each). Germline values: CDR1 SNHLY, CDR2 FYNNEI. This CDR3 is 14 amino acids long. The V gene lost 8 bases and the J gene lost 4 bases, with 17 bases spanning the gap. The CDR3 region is CASSSPGGAETQYF. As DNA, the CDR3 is TGTGCCAGCTCTTCGCCAGGGGGGGCAGAGACCCAGTACTTC.

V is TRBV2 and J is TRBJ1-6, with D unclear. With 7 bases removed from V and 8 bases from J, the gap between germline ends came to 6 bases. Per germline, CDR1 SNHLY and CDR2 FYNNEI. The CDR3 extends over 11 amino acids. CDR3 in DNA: TGTGCCAGCACGAGGGATTCACCCCTCCACTTT. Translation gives CASTRDSPLHF. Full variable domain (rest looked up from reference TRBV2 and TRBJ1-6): EPEVTQTPSHQVTQMGQEVILRCVPISNHLYFYWYRQILGQKVEFLVSFYNNEISEKSEIFDDQFSVERPDGSNFTLKIRSTKLEDSAMYFCASTRDSPLHFGNGTRLTVT.

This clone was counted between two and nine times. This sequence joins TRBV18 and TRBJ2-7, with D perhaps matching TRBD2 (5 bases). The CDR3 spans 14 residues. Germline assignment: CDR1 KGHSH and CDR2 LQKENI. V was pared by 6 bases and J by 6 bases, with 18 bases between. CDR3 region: CASSRTGWGAEQYF. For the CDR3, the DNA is TGTGCCAGCTCCCGGACTGGTTGGGGAGCCGAGCAGTACTTC. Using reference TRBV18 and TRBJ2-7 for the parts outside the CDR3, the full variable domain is NAGVMQNPRHLVRRRGQEARLRCSPMKGHSHVYWYRQLPEEGLKFMVYLQKENIIDESGMPKERFSAEFPKEGPSILRIQQVVRGDSAAYFCASSRTGWGAEQYFGPGTRLTVT.

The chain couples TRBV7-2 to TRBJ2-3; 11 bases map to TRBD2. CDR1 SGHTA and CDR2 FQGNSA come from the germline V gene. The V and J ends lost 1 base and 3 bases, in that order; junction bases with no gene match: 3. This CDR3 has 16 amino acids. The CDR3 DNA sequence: TGTGCCAGCAGCTTAGTACTAGCGGGGGCAACAGATACGCAGTATTTT. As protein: CASSLVLAGATDTQYF. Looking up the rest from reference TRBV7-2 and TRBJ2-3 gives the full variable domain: GAGVSQSPSNKVTEKGKDVELRCDPISGHTALYWYRQSLGQGLEFLIYFQGNSAPDKSGLPSDRFSAERTGGSVSTLTIQRTQQEDSAVYLCASSLVLAGATDTQYFGPGTRLTVL.

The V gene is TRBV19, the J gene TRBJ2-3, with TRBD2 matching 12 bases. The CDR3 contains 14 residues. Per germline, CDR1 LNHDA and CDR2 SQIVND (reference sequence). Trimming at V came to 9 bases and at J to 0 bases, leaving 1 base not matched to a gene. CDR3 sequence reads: CASGLAGSTDTQYF. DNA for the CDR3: TGTGCCAGCGGACTAGCGGGGAGCACAGATACGCAGTATTTT.

This CDR3 reads CASSLYTDRRNEQFF. The CDR3 DNA reads as TGTGCCAGCAGCTTATATACCGATCGAAGGAATGAGCAGTTCTTC. V and J are TRBV7-6 and TRBJ2-1; D is unclear. This CDR3 is built from 15 residues. Germline V lookup: CDR1 SGHVS, CDR2 FNYEAQ. Trimming removed 2 bases from V and 7 bases from J, with 15 bases in between.

The CDR3 nucleotides are TGTGCCAGCAGTCGTGATGGCTACACCTTC. This codes for CASSRDGYTF. This chain uses TRBV28 with TRBJ1-2, with D uncertain. CDR1 is MDHEN and CDR2 is SYDVKM in the germline V gene. V lost 5 bases and J 6 bases, leaving 4 bases between the germline ends. There are 10 residues in the CDR3.

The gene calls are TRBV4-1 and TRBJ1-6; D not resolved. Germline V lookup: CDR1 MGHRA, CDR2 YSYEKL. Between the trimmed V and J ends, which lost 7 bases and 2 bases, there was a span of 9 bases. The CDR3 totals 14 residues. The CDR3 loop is CASKQEPYNSPLHF. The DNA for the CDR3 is TGCGCCAGCAAGCAGGAGCCCTATAATTCACCCCTCCACTTT.

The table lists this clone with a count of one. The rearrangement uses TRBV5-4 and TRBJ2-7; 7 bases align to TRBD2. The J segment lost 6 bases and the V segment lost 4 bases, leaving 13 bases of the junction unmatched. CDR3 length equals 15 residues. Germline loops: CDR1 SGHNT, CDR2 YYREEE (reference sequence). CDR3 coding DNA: TGTGCCAGCAGCCCGGGGGGAGCCGAGGGTGTCGAGCAGTACTTC. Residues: CASSPGGAEGVEQYF.

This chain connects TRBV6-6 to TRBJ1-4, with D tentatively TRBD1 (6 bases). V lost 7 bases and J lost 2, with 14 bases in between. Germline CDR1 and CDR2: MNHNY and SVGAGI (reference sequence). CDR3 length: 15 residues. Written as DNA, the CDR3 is TGTGCCAGCACAGCGGGGGGGGGCACTAATGAAAAACTGTTTTTT. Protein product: CASTAGGGTNEKLFF.

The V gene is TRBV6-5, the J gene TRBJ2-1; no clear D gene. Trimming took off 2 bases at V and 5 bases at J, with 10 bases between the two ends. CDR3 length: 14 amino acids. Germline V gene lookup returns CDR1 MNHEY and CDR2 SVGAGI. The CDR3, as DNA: TGTGCCAGCAGTTACACCAGAACGAACAATGAGCAGTTCTTC. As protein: CASSYTRTNNEQFF.

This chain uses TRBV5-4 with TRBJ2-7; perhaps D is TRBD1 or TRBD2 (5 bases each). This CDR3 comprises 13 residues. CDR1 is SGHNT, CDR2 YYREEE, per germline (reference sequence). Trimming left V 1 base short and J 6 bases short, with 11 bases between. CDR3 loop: CASSLQGVGEQYF. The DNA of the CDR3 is TGTGCCAGCAGCTTGCAGGGAGTGGGCGAGCAGTACTTC.

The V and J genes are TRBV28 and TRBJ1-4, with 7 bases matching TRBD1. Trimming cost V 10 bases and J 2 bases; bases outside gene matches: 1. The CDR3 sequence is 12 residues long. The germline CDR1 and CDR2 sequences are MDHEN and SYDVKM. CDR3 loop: CAIRGTNEKLFF. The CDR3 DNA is TGTGCCATCAGGGGGACTAATGAAAAACTGTTTTTT. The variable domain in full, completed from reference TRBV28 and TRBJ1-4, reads DVKVTQSSRYLVKRTGEKVFLECVQDMDHENMFWYRQDPGLGLRLIYFSYDVKMKEKGDIPEGYSVSREKKERFSLILESASTNQTSMYLCAIRGTNEKLFFGSGTQLSVL.

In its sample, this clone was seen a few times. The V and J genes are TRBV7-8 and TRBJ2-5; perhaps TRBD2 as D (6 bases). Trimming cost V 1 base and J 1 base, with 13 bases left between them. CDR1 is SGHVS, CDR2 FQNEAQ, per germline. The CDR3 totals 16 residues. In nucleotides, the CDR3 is TGTGCCAGCAGCTTAGAGCAGGCGGGAACCCAAGAGACCCAGTACTTC. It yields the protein CASSLEQAGTQETQYF.

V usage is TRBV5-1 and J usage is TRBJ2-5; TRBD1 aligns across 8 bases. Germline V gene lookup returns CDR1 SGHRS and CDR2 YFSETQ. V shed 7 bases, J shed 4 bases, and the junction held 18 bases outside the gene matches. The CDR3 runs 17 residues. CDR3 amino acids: CASAAKGLIQGGETQYF. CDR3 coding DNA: TGCGCCAGCGCCGCCAAGGGCCTCATACAGGGGGGAGAGACCCAGTACTTC.

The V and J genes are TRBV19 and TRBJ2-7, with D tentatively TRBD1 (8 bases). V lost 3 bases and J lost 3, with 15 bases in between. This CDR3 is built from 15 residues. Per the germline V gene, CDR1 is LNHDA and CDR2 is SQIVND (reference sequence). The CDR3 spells CASSMVTGGDYEQYF. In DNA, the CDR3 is TGTGCCAGTAGTATGGTTACAGGGGGGGACTACGAGCAGTACTTC.

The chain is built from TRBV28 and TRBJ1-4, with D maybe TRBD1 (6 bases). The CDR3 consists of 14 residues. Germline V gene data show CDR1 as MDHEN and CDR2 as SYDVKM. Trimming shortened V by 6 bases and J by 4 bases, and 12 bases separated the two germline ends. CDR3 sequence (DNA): TGTGCCAGCAGCGCCCAGGGGATTAATGAAAAACTGTTTTTT. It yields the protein CASSAQGINEKLFF. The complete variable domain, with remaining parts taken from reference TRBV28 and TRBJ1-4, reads DVKVTQSSRYLVKRTGEKVFLECVQDMDHENMFWYRQDPGLGLRLIYFSYDVKMKEKGDIPEGYSVSREKKERFSLILESASTNQTSMYLCASSAQGINEKLFFGSGTQLSVL.

The CDR3 DNA follows: TGTGCCAGCAGCTCCCTTTACGGGACCTCGGGCGGGGAGCAGTACTTC. Protein product: CASSSLYGTSGGEQYF. The chain employs TRBV7-2 and TRBJ2-7; tentatively, D is TRBD1 or TRBD2 (5 bases each). Per the germline V gene, CDR1 is SGHTA and CDR2 is FQGNSA. There are 16 residues in the CDR3. V dropped 4 bases and J dropped 7 bases, with 23 bases sitting between them.

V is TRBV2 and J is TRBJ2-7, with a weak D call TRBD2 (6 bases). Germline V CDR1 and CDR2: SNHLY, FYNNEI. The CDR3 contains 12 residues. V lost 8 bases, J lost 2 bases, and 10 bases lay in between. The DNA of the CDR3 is TGTGCCAGCCGCGGGGCGGCCTACGAGCAGTACTTC. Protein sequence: CASRGAAYEQYF.

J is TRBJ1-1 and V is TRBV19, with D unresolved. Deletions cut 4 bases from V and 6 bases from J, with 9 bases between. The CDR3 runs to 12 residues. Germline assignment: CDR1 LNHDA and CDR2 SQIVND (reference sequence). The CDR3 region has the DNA TGTGCCAGTAGTACCGACACCCCTGAAGCTTTCTTT. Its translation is CASSTDTPEAFF.

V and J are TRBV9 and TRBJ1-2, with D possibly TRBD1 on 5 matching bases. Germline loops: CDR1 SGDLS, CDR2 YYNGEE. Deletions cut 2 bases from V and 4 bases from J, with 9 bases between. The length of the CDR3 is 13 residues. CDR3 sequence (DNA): TGTGCCAGCAGCGTCGACGGGGGCTATGGCTACACCTTC. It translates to CASSVDGGYGYTF.